The present entry profiles one T cell receptor (beta chain) with its context. The V gene lost 0 bases and the J gene lost 7 bases, with 8 bases spanning the gap. Germline loops: CDR1 SGDLS, CDR2 YYNGEE. The CDR3 totals 14 residues. The sample originates from a study of blood T cell repertoires in COVID-19. Background on the study: Italy, Spain and the United States were the sources of the convalescent and acute COVID-19 samples. T cells, B-cell-depleted T cells, or PBMCs supplied cDNA or gDNA.

As handled by the study authors: Researchers report that nucleated cell counts were estimated from reference gene primer amplification. Profiling relied on immunoSEQ multiplex PCR, and the TCRdb table lists in-frame clones only, not all of them. V and J calls and clone size are given by that table; D and trimming were obtained from the DNA. The sample includes roughly 32,000 clones, around 93% seen only once; the top ten take about a tenth. The V and J genes are TRBV9 and TRBJ1-6; D gene ambiguous. This clonotype was obtained from a human donor with active COVID-19. The donor label of this sample is uncertain. Sequenced material: peripheral blood. CDR3 sequence (DNA): TGTGCCAGCAGCGTAGACGACGGGAATTCACCCCTCCACTTT. Translated, it gives CASSVDDGNSPLHF.